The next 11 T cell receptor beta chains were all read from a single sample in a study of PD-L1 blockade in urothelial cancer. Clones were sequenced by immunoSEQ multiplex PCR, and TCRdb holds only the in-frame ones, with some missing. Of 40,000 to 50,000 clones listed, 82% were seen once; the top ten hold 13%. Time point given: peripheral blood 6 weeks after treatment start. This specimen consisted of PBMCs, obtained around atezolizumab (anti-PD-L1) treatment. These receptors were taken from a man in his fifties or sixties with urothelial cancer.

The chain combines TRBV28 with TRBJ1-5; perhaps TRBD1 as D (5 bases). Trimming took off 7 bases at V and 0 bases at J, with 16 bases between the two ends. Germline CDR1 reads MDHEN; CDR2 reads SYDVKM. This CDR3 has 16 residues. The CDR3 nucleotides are TGTGCCAGCACCCGGGGGGGGTTGGGTAGCAATCAGCCCCAGCATTTT. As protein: CASTRGGLGSNQPQHF.

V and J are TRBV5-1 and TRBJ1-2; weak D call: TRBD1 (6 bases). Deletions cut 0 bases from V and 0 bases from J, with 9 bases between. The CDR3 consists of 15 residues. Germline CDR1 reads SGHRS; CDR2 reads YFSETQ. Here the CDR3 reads CASSLAAGANYGYTF. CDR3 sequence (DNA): TGCGCCAGCAGCTTGGCCGCAGGGGCTAACTATGGCTACACCTTC. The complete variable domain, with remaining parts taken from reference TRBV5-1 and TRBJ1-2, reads KAGVTQTPRYLIKTRGQQVTLSCSPISGHRSVSWYQQTPGQGLQFLFEYFSETQRNKGNFPGRFSGRQFSNSRSEMNVSTLELGDSALYLCASSLAAGANYGYTFGSGTRLTVV.

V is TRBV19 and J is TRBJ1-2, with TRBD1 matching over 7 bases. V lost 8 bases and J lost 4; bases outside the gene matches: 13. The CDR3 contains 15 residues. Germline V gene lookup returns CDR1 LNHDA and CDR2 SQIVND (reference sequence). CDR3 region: CASGPGTAFSYGYTF. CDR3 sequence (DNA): TGTGCCAGTGGACCCGGGACAGCGTTTTCCTATGGCTACACCTTC.

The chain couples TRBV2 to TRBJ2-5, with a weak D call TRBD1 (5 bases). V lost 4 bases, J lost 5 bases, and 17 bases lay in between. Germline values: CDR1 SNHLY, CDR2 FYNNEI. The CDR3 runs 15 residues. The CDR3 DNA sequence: TGTGCCAGCAGTGGGAGACAGAGAATGGGGGAGACCCAGTACTTC. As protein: CASSGRQRMGETQYF.

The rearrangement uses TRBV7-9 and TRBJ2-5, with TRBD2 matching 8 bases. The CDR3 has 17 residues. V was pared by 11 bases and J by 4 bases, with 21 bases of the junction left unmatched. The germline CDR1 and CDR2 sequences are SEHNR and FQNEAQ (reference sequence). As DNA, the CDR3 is TGTGCCGCCGGGCCGAGCCCTCCCAGCGGGAGCCTAGAGACCCAGTACTTC. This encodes CAAGPSPPSGSLETQYF.

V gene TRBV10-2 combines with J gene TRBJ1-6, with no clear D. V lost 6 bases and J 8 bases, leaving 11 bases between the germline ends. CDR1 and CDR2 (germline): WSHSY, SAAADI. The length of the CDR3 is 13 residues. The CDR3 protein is CASRPGNYSPLHF. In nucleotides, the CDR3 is TGCGCCAGCAGACCCGGGAACTATTCACCCCTCCACTTT.

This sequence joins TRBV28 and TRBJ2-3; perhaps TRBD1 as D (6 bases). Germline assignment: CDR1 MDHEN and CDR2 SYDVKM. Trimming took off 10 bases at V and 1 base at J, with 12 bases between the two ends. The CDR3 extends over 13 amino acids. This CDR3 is CATVGGGTDTQYF. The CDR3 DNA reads TGTGCCACGGTAGGGGGAGGCACAGATACGCAGTATTTT. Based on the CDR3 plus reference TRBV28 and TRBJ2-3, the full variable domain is DVKVTQSSRYLVKRTGEKVFLECVQDMDHENMFWYRQDPGLGLRLIYFSYDVKMKEKGDIPEGYSVSREKKERFSLILESASTNQTSMYLCATVGGGTDTQYFGPGTRLTVL.

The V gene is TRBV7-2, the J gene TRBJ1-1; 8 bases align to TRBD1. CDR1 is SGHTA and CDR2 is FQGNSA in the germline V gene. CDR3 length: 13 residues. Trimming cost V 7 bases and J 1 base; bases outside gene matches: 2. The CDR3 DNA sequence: TGTGCCAGCAACGACAGGGGGAACACTGAAGCTTTCTTT. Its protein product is CASNDRGNTEAFF.

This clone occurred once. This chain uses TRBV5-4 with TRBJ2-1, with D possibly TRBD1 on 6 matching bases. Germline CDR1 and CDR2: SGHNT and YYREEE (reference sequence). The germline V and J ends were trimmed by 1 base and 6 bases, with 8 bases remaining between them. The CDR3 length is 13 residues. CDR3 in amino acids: CASSLQGGNEQFF. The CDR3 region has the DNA TGTGCCAGCAGCTTGCAAGGGGGCAATGAGCAGTTCTTC.

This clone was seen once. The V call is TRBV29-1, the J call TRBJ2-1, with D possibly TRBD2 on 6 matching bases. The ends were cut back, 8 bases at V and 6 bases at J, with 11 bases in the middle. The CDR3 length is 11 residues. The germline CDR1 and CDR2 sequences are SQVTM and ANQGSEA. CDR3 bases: TGCAGCCGCCTGGAGGGCAATGAGCAGTTCTTC. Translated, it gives CSRLEGNEQFF.

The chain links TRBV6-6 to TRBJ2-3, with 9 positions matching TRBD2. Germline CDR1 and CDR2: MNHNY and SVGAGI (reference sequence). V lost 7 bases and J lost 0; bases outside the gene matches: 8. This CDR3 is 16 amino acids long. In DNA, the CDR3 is TGTGCCAGCACCCGACTAGCGGTCGCTAGCACAGATACGCAGTATTTT. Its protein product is CASTRLAVASTDTQYF.